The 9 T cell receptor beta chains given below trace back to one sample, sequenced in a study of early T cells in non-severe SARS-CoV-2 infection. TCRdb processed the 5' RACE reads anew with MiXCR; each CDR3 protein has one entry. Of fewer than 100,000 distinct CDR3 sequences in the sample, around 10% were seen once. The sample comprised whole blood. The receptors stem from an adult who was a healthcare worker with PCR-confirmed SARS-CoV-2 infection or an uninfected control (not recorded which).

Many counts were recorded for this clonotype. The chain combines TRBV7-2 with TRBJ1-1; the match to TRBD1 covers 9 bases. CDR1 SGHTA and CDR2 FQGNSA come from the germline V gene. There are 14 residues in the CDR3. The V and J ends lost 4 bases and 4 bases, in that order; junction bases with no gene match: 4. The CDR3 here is CASSYNRGPTEAFF. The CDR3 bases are TGTGCCAGCAGCTATAACAGGGGGCCCACTGAAGCTTTCTTT. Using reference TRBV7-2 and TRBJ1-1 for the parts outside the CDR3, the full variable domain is GAGVSQSPSNKVTEKGKDVELRCDPISGHTALYWYRQSLGQGLEFLIYFQGNSAPDKSGLPSDRFSAERTGGSVSTLTIQRTQQEDSAVYLCASSYNRGPTEAFFGQGTRLTVV.

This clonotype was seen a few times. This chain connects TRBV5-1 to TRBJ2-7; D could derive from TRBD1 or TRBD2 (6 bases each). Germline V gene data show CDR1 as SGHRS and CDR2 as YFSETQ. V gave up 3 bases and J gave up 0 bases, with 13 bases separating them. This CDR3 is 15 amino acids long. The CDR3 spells CASSWGASDSYEQYF. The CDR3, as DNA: TGCGCCAGCAGCTGGGGGGCATCAGACTCCTACGAGCAGTACTTC.

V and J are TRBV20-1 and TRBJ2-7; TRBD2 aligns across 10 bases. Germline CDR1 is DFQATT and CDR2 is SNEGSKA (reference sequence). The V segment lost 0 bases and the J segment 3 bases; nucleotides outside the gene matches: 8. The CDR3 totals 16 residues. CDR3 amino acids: CSARDPERGGSYEQYF. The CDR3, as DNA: TGCAGTGCTAGAGATCCCGAGCGGGGGGGCAGCTACGAGCAGTACTTC.

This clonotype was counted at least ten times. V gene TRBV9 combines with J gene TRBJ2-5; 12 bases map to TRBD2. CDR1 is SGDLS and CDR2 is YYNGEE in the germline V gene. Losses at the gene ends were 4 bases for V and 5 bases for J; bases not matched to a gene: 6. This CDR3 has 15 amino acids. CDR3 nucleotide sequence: TGTGCCAGCAGCCCGGCCGGGACTAGCGGGGAGACCCAGTACTTC. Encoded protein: CASSPAGTSGETQYF. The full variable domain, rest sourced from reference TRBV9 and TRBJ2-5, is DSGVTQTPKHLITATGQRVTLRCSPRSGDLSVYWYQQSLDQGLQFLIQYYNGEERAKGNILERFSAQQFPDLHSELNLSSLELGDSALYFCASSPAGTSGETQYFGPGTRLLVL.

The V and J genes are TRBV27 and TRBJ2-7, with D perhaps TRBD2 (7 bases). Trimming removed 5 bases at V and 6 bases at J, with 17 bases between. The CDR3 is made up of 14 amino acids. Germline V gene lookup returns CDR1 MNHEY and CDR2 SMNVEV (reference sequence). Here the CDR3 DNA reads TGTGCCAGCAGTCCCTCTAGGGGGGGAATCGAGCAGTACTTC. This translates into CASSPSRGGIEQYF.

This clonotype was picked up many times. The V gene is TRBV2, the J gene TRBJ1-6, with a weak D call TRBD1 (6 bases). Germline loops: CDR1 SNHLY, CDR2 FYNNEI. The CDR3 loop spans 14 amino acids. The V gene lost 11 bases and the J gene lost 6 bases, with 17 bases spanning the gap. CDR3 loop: CAQQVGASNSPLHF. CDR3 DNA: TGTGCCCAGCAGGTGGGGGCGTCTAATTCACCCCTCCACTTT.

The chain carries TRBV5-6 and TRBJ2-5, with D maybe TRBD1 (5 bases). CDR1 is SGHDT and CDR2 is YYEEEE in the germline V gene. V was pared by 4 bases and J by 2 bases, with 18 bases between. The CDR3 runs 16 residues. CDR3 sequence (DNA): TGTGCCAGCAGCCAAAAAGGGTTGGGGCCACAAGAGACCCAGTACTTC. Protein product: CASSQKGLGPQETQYF.

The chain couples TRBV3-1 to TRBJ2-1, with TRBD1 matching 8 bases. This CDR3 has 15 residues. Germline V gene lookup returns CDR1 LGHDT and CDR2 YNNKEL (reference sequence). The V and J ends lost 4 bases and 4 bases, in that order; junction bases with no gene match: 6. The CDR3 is CASSPDRGKYNEQFF. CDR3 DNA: TGTGCCAGCAGCCCCGACAGGGGAAAATACAATGAGCAGTTCTTC.

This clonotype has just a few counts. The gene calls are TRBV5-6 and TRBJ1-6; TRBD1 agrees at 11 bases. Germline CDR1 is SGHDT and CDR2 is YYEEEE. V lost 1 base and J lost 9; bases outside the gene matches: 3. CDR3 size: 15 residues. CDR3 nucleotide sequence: TGTGCCAGCAGCTTGACCGGGACAGGGGGTTCACCCCTCCACTTT. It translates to CASSLTGTGGSPLHF.